Listed here are 21 T cell receptor beta chains from one sample, sequenced in a study of cytomegalovirus exposure and HLA in healthy donors. 60 Vbeta and 13 Jbeta primers were used in PCR. Clones were sequenced by immunoSEQ multiplex PCR, and TCRdb holds only the in-frame ones, with some missing. Recorded here are 120,000 or so clones; the top ten clones represent around 4%. The sample was PBMCs. These receptors came from a man aged 18 to 30 in good health and CMV-seronegative.

V usage is TRBV7-6 and J usage is TRBJ2-2, with D perhaps matching TRBD2 (5 bases). V lost 4 bases to trimming and J lost 3 bases, with 15 bases between them. Germline assignment: CDR1 SGHVS and CDR2 FNYEAQ. This CDR3 contains 16 residues. CDR3 coding DNA: TGTGCCAGCAGCTACCGTGGGAGTAAGGACACCGGGGAGCTGTTTTTT. This codes for CASSYRGSKDTGELFF.

The rearrangement uses TRBV29-1 and TRBJ1-1; 7 positions agree with TRBD1. With V trimmed by 7 bases and J by 4 bases, 9 bases remained unmatched. The CDR3 is 13 residues long. The germline V gene encodes CDR1 SQVTM and CDR2 ANQGSEA. For the CDR3, the DNA is TGCAGCGAATCACAGGGGTTTGGCACTGAAGCTTTCTTT. As protein: CSESQGFGTEAFF.

This chain connects TRBV6-1 to TRBJ1-2; 7 nucleotides align to TRBD1. CDR3 size: 13 residues. CDR1 and CDR2 (germline): MNHNS, SASEGT. With V trimmed by 6 bases and J by 4 bases, 5 bases remained unmatched. Here the CDR3 reads CASRPTGSYGYTF. CDR3 bases: TGTGCCAGCAGGCCGACAGGGAGCTATGGCTACACCTTC.

The chain employs TRBV10-1 and TRBJ1-4; TRBD1 might be the D (5 bases). The germline gives CDR1 WNHNN, CDR2 SYGVQD (reference sequence). CDR3 size: 16 residues. V was pared by 4 bases and J by 0 bases, with 12 bases between. The CDR3 region is CASSGQIYATNEKLFF. For the CDR3, the DNA is TGCGCCAGCAGTGGACAGATATATGCAACTAATGAAAAACTGTTTTTT.

CDR3 in amino acids: CASSSTVAGGPYEQYF. As DNA, the CDR3 is TGTGCCAGCAGTTCAACCGTGGCGGGGGGACCCTACGAGCAGTACTTC. The chain links TRBV27 to TRBJ2-5, with 8 bases matching TRBD2. TRBJ2-7 matches the DNA end more closely, so the J call is doubtful. Germline assignment: CDR1 MNHEY and CDR2 SMNVEV (reference sequence). The CDR3 runs 16 residues.

The chain is built from TRBV13 and TRBJ2-5; 9 nucleotides agree with TRBD1. The J call may be faulty, since TRBJ2-7 better matches the DNA end. The CDR3 length is 15 residues. Germline V CDR1 and CDR2: PRHDT, FYEKMQ (reference sequence). The CDR3 DNA is TGTGCCAGCAGCTACAGACAGGGGGGATTCCACGAGCAGTACTTC. Translated, it gives CASSYRQGGFHEQYF.

The chain couples TRBV14 to TRBJ2-7, with D unresolved. The CDR3 has 12 amino acids. Germline lookup yields CDR1 SGHDN and CDR2 FVKESK. V was trimmed by 2 bases and J by 5 bases, leaving 7 bases between them. For the CDR3, the DNA is TGTGCCAGCAGCCAAACGTTAGACGAGCAGTACTTC. Translating gives CASSQTLDEQYF.

In nucleotides, the CDR3 is TGTGCCAGCAGTGAAAACAGGGAAACAGAGACCCAGTACTTC. This translates into CASSENRETETQYF. The chain joins TRBV27 to TRBJ2-5, with TRBD1 as a possible D gene (6 bases). Germline V gene sequence: CDR1 MNHEY, CDR2 SMNVEV (reference sequence). The V gene lost 5 bases and the J gene lost 4 bases, with 14 bases spanning the gap. This CDR3 is 14 amino acids long.

The rearrangement uses TRBV20-1 and TRBJ2-7; possibly TRBD1 for D (5 bases). This CDR3 contains 11 residues. Trimming pared 7 bases from V and 5 bases from J, leaving 12 bases between. Germline values: CDR1 DFQATT, CDR2 SNEGSKA (reference sequence). The CDR3 is CSVRVGDEQYF. The CDR3 bases are TGCAGTGTCAGGGTTGGGGACGAGCAGTACTTC.

The chain has TRBV6-5 and TRBJ2-1, with 7 bases that match TRBD1. The CDR3 covers 12 residues. The V and J ends lost 2 bases and 12 bases, in that order; junction bases with no gene match: 4. Germline lookup yields CDR1 MNHEY and CDR2 SVGAGI. CDR3 protein: CASSYAGGPQFF. DNA for the CDR3: TGTGCCAGCAGTTACGCAGGGGGTCCGCAGTTCTTC.

Comments on this clone: One junction end disagrees with the germline gene, perhaps due to a read error. The rearrangement uses TRBV27 and TRBJ2-7; TRBD1 matches 8 bases. The CDR3 has 15 amino acids. Germline V gives CDR1 MNHEY, CDR2 SMNVEV (reference sequence). CDR3 region: CTSRGPGAGSYEQYF. In DNA, the CDR3 is TGTACCAGCAGGGGGCCAGGGGCGGGCTCCTACGAGCAGTACTTC.

This chain links TRBV6-6 with TRBJ2-7; 7 nucleotides match TRBD2. Germline CDR1 reads MNHNY; CDR2 reads SVGAGI (reference sequence). The CDR3 has 12 amino acids. The V gene end was trimmed by 7 bases and the J gene end by 3 bases; junction bases not matched to a gene: 3. The CDR3 sequence is CASKVAGYEQYF. In DNA form, the CDR3 reads TGTGCCAGCAAGGTAGCGGGCTACGAGCAGTACTTC.

The chain has TRBV7-8 and TRBJ1-1; D might be TRBD1 (6 bases). Trimming took off 5 bases at V and 4 bases at J, with 11 bases between the two ends. The CDR3 consists of 13 residues. Germline V gene sequence: CDR1 SGHVS, CDR2 FQNEAQ. CDR3 nucleotides: TGTGCCAGCAGCCTACAGGGTAGCACTGAAGCTTTCTTT. As protein: CASSLQGSTEAFF.

This chain uses TRBV6-1 with TRBJ2-1, with 11 nucleotides matching TRBD2. Germline CDR1 reads MNHNS; CDR2 reads SASEGT. This CDR3 comprises 13 residues. Germline trimming cut 8 bases from V and 7 bases from J; bases unmatched to any gene: 4. The CDR3 protein is CASWRLAGNEQFF. The DNA of the CDR3 is TGTGCCAGCTGGAGACTAGCGGGGAATGAGCAGTTCTTC.

V and J are TRBV5-1 and TRBJ2-7; D is unresolved. V was pared by 0 bases and J by 4 bases, with 17 bases between. This CDR3 has 16 amino acids. Looked up from germline, CDR1 is SGHRS and CDR2 is YFSETQ. Here the CDR3 DNA reads TGCGCCAGCAGCTTGGCCGTGGCGGATCCCCGATACGAGCAGTACTTC. This gives the protein CASSLAVADPRYEQYF. Variable domain in full (rest from reference TRBV5-1 and TRBJ2-7): KAGVTQTPRYLIKTRGQQVTLSCSPISGHRSVSWYQQTPGQGLQFLFEYFSETQRNKGNFPGRFSGRQFSNSRSEMNVSTLELGDSALYLCASSLAVADPRYEQYFGPGTRLTVT.

The gene calls are TRBV11-3 and TRBJ1-1; weak D call: TRBD1 (6 bases). V shed 5 bases and J shed 5 bases, with 9 bases lying between them. Germline V CDR1 and CDR2: SGHNT, YENEEA. This CDR3 comprises 12 residues. CDR3 loop: CASSERGTEAFF. CDR3 DNA sequence: TGTGCCAGCAGCGAAAGGGGGACTGAAGCTTTCTTT.

The chain carries TRBV7-3 and TRBJ2-1; 12 bases are shared with TRBD1. V shed 5 bases, J shed 9 bases, and the junction held 8 bases outside the gene matches. The CDR3 loop spans 15 amino acids. From germline, CDR1 is SGHTA and CDR2 FQGTGA. The CDR3 protein is CASSKGTGGQSEQFF. CDR3 DNA sequence: TGTGCCAGCAGCAAAGGGACAGGGGGCCAGAGTGAGCAGTTCTTC. Drawing the rest from reference TRBV7-3 and TRBJ2-1, the complete variable domain is GAGVSQTPSNKVTEKGKYVELRCDPISGHTALYWYRQSLGQGPEFLIYFQGTGAADDSGLPNDRFFAVRPEGSVSTLKIQRTERGDSAVYLCASSKGTGGQSEQFFGPGTRLTVL.

The gene calls are TRBV7-6 and TRBJ2-1; D might be TRBD1 (6 bases). The V gene lost 8 bases and the J gene lost 7 bases, with 12 bases spanning the gap. The CDR3 has 12 residues. CDR1 and CDR2 from the germline V gene are SGHVS and FNYEAQ. CDR3 nucleotide sequence: TGTGCCAGCCGCGCAAGGGGGAATGAGCAGTTCTTC. Translation gives CASRARGNEQFF. The full variable domain, with the rest looked up from reference TRBV7-6 and TRBJ2-1, is GAGVSQSPRYKVTKRGQDVALRCDPISGHVSLYWYRQALGQGPEFLTYFNYEAQQDKSGLPNDRFSAERPEGSISTLTIQRTEQRDSAMYRCASRARGNEQFFGPGTRLTVL.

The V and J genes are TRBV6-5 and TRBJ2-2; 13 nucleotides line up with TRBD2. Germline CDR1 is MNHEY and CDR2 is SVGAGI. The V and J ends lost 4 bases and 6 bases, in that order; junction bases with no gene match: 5. This CDR3 is built from 16 residues. In nucleotides, the CDR3 is TGTGCCAGCAGTTCAGGACTAGCGGGAGCGGCCGGGGAGCTGTTTTTT. It is translated as CASSSGLAGAAGELFF.

This rearrangement joins TRBV5-4 to TRBJ2-3, with TRBD2 matching 7 bases. The CDR3 totals 14 residues. Losses at the gene ends were 3 bases for V and 6 bases for J; bases not matched to a gene: 7. CDR1 and CDR2 (germline): SGHNT, YYREEE (reference sequence). The CDR3 loop is CASSSTAGQDTQYF. DNA for the CDR3: TGTGCCAGCAGCTCCACAGCGGGGCAGGATACGCAGTATTTT.

V usage is TRBV27 and J usage is TRBJ2-3; 9 nucleotides match TRBD2. V lost 5 bases to trimming and J lost 6 bases; unmatched junction nucleotides: 6. Germline-derived CDR1 and CDR2 are MNHEY and SMNVEV (reference sequence). This CDR3 comprises 14 residues. CDR3 in amino acids: CASSLRTSADTQYF. CDR3 nucleotides: TGTGCCAGCAGTCTTCGGACTAGCGCTGATACGCAGTATTTT.